A single sample is the source of the 12 T cell receptor beta chains below, sequenced in a study of CD8 T cells in ankylosing spondylitis. TCRdb recomputed calls from the 5' RACE reads with MiXCR, one row per CDR3 protein. The sample contains 210,000 or so distinct CDR3 sequences, around 8% of which appear only once. Sequencing used blood, either unsorted or a sorted T cell fraction (not recorded which). Receptor source: a female donor with ankylosing spondylitis or in good health (not recorded which).

The sample holds many counts of this clonotype. The chain combines TRBV4-1 with TRBJ2-7; perhaps TRBD1 as D (5 bases). V lost 2 bases and J lost 3, with 14 bases in between. Germline CDR1 MGHRA, CDR2 YSYEKL. This CDR3 is 15 amino acids long. In DNA, the CDR3 is TGCGCCAGCAGCCAAACCGCGGACACTGTCTACGAGCAGTACTTC. It codes for CASSQTADTVYEQYF.

V and J are TRBV5-1 and TRBJ2-1, with 10 bases identical to TRBD2. V dropped 1 base and J dropped 4; count of bases not matched to a gene: 5. Germline-derived CDR1 and CDR2 are SGHRS and YFSETQ. This CDR3 region has 16 residues. CDR3 loop: CASSLTLAGSYNEQFF. The DNA of the CDR3 is TGCGCCAGCAGCTTGACACTAGCGGGATCTTACAATGAGCAGTTCTTC.

This clonotype was counted ten times or more. The CDR3 loop reads CASSADRVGYGYTF. The CDR3 DNA reads as TGCGCCAGCAGCGCCGACAGGGTTGGGTATGGCTACACCTTC. The chain recombines TRBV4-3 with TRBJ1-2; 7 bases align to TRBD1. The junction had 8 bases not matched to a gene; V was cut back by 5 bases and J by 5 bases. The CDR3 covers 14 residues. Germline V gene sequence: CDR1 LGHNA, CDR2 YSLEER.

This clonotype was seen a handful of times. The chain uses TRBV12-3 or TRBV12-4 and TRBJ1-3; D remains unclear. Trimming took off 3 bases at V and 7 bases at J, with 7 bases between the two ends. This CDR3 has 12 residues. The CDR3 nucleotides read TGTGCCAGCAGTTTTCAGGCTAACACCATATATTTT. Translated, it gives CASSFQANTIYF.

This clonotype was detected ten times or more. The rearrangement uses TRBV10-3 and TRBJ2-6; 7 nucleotides line up with TRBD1. The trim removed 6 bases at V and 8 bases at J, leaving 13 bases unmatched. Looked up from germline, CDR1 is ENHRY and CDR2 is SYGVKD. This CDR3 has 16 amino acids. This CDR3 reads CAISEWVGQVSNVLTF. Written as DNA, the CDR3 is TGTGCCATCAGCGAATGGGTCGGACAGGTATCCAACGTCCTGACTTTC.

V gene TRBV11-2 combines with J gene TRBJ2-1; D is undetermined. V was shortened by 7 bases and J by 9 bases, with 19 bases between the two germline ends. The CDR3 extends over 14 amino acids. Germline V gene data show CDR1 as SGHAT and CDR2 as FQNNGV. The CDR3 reads CASTILLGPGEQFF. The CDR3 DNA is TGTGCCAGCACCATTCTCTTGGGTCCTGGTGAGCAGTTCTTC.

This clonotype has ten or more counts. The chain employs TRBV7-2 and TRBJ2-5; 7 positions agree with TRBD2. Per the germline V gene, CDR1 is SGHTA and CDR2 is FQGNSA. There are 13 residues in the CDR3. The V gene end was trimmed by 5 bases and the J gene end by 6 bases; junction bases not matched to a gene: 6. The chain's CDR3 is CASSQGLGKTQYF. Here the CDR3 DNA reads TGTGCCAGCAGCCAAGGACTAGGAAAGACCCAGTACTTC. The full variable domain, completed using reference TRBV7-2 and TRBJ2-5, is GAGVSQSPSNKVTEKGKDVELRCDPISGHTALYWYRQSLGQGLEFLIYFQGNSAPDKSGLPSDRFSAERTGGSVSTLTIQRTQQEDSAVYLCASSQGLGKTQYFGPGTRLLVL.

A note on this clonotype: This CDR3 is missing its conserved last phenylalanine or tryptophan, likely due to a read error. The chain carries TRBV20-1 and TRBJ2-1; TRBD1 might be the D (6 bases). CDR1 is DFQATT and CDR2 is SNEGSKA in the germline V gene (reference sequence). The CDR3 loop spans 12 amino acids. CDR3 bases: TGCACCCTCGACACACAGGGAGATGAGCAGTTCCTC. It translates to CTLDTQGDEQFL.

This clonotype was counted ten times or more. V gene TRBV7-8 combines with J gene TRBJ2-3, with 7 positions matching TRBD1. Trimming at V came to 5 bases and at J to 4 bases, leaving 9 bases not matched to a gene. Per germline, CDR1 SGHVS and CDR2 FQNEAQ. CDR3 length equals 15 residues. DNA of the CDR3: TGTGCCAGCAGCCCCAGACAGGGAAACGCAGATACGCAGTATTTT. This sequence encodes CASSPRQGNADTQYF.

This clonotype turned up a few times. The chain carries TRBV20-1 and TRBJ2-5; maybe TRBD1 (5 bases). Germline V gene lookup returns CDR1 DFQATT and CDR2 SNEGSKA (reference sequence). The CDR3 is made up of 13 amino acids. The ends were cut back, 8 bases at V and 0 bases at J, with 13 bases in the middle. The CDR3, as DNA: TGCAGTCCCCTGACAGCAAACCAAGAGACCCAGTACTTC. Translating it yields CSPLTANQETQYF.

At least ten counts were recorded for this clonotype. The CDR3 sequence: CSVGFGRVSYEQYF. The CDR3 DNA sequence: TGCAGCGTTGGATTCGGCAGGGTCTCCTACGAGCAGTACTTC. This chain uses TRBV29-1 with TRBJ2-7; D is perhaps TRBD1 (5 bases). The CDR3 contains 14 residues. Germline CDR1 and CDR2: SQVTM and ANQGSEA. Trimming took off 4 bases at V and 0 bases at J, with 13 bases between the two ends.

This clonotype was counted only a few times. The chain has TRBV28 and TRBJ2-2, with D unresolved. Trimming shortened V by 6 bases and J by 9 bases, and 11 bases separated the two germline ends. From germline, CDR1 is MDHEN and CDR2 SYDVKM. The CDR3 runs 12 residues. The CDR3 nucleotides are TGTGCCAGCAGACGACTTGGGAGGGAGCTGTTTTTT. Protein sequence: CASRRLGRELFF.